This is a list of T cell receptor beta chains from one sample in a study of blood T cell repertoires in COVID-19. Measured with immunoSEQ multiplex PCR; TCRdb has only the in-frame clones, and not every one. The data contain 150,000 or so clones, approximately 82% of them singletons. The sample comprised peripheral blood. The receptors shown here come from a human donor with acute or convalescent COVID-19. The donor label of this sample is uncertain. The CDR3 runs from the conserved cysteine through the conserved F or W. The listing skips clone size in some rows; elsewhere it reads once, few, many or a size class.

TRBV7-8,TRBJ2-5,NA,CASSRWVQGGTQYF
TRBV7-9,TRBJ1-6,NA,CASSFFPRGSGNSPLHF
TRBV6-5,TRBJ1-1,NA,CASSTFDRSDTEAFF
TRBV5-6,TRBJ1-5,NA,CASTQNRGQPQHF
TRBV14,TRBJ2-5,NA,CASSPLGQEGETQYF
TRBV19,TRBJ1-5,NA,CASRTRGQDNQPQHF
TRBV7-2,TRBJ2-7,NA,CASSFDWRGRYEQYF
TRBV3-1/TRBV3-2,TRBJ1-1,once,CASSQDSTGAKNTEAFF
TRBV7-6,TRBJ2-1,NA,CASSSPGGQSLDEQFF
TRBV7-2,TRBJ1-1,NA,CASSLMGTQNTEAFF
TRBV6-5,TRBJ2-1,NA,CASNPGSSHLGQFF
TRBV6-5,TRBJ2-5,NA,CASSTSGGGWFQYF
TRBV9,TRBJ2-7,NA,CASSTRQGGYEQYF
TRBV4-2,TRBJ2-2,few,CASSPLGDTGELFF
TRBV9,TRBJ2-5,NA,CASSASSGGETQYF
TRBV7-2,TRBJ2-7,NA,CASSLDRIQQYF
TRBV18,TRBJ1-1,once,CASSPSGQVREAFF
TRBV5-1,TRBJ2-3,NA,CASSLGTTRGDTQYF
TRBV5-4,TRBJ1-2,NA,CASSFAGGVNYGYTF
TRBV20-1,TRBJ1-5,NA,CSASWAGDYNQPQHF
TRBV4-1,TRBJ1-2,NA,CASSPIGQGEQGGYGYTF
TRBV12-3/TRBV12-4,TRBJ2-1,NA,CASTPGGNEQFF
TRBV6-4,TRBJ1-2,NA,CASSPRGGAEEDYTF
TRBV7-9,TRBJ1-1,NA,CASSPSTVNTEAFF
TRBV19,TRBJ2-1,NA,CASTNLRAGGLNEQFF
TRBV19,TRBJ1-5,NA,CASSMGKKQPQHF